Detailed here is one TCR beta chain. Its antigen is not identified. This CDR3 is 15 amino acids long. J lost 7 bases, V lost 2 bases, and 6 bases had no gene match. Germline V gene sequence: CDR1 MNHEY, CDR2 SVGAGI. This sample is part of a study of T cells in tumors after PD-1 blockade. Study details: No patient had prior checkpoint blockade, systemic immunosuppression, or radiotherapy within 4 weeks. Treatment was either pembrolizumab 200 mg every 3 weeks or cemiplimab 350 mg every 2 weeks.

Study-wide findings and caveats: Some novel exhausted tumor clones appeared in pre-treatment blood, suggesting peripheral recruitment.

Assay used: immunoSEQ multiplex PCR; TCRdb lists only in-frame clones, some missing. Among approximately 60,000 clones listed, around two thirds were seen once. The rearrangement uses TRBV6-5 and TRBJ1-4; 8 bases line up with TRBD1. This specimen consisted of PBMCs, obtained after anti-PD-1 treatment. This clonotype was obtained from a human donor with basal cell carcinoma. CDR3 protein: CASSYGAGGGEKLFF. The CDR3 DNA reads TGTGCCAGCAGTTACGGGGCAGGGGGCGGTGAAAAACTGTTTTTT.